This TCR beta chain is from a study of shared clonotypes between healthy human individuals. Naive CD8 cells comprised CD45RO-negative, CCR7-positively selected cells, excluding terminally differentiated effector memory CD45RA+ cells. All participating donors were Caucasian adults from Nashville, Tennessee. The study, taken as a whole, reports: Naive subsets tended to show greater estimated richness than memory subsets. Several donors showed sharing of around 5.3% of naive CD4 clonotypes.

This table comes from immunoSEQ multiplex PCR, and its TCRdb copy is limited to in-frame clones, with some not included. The sample has 650,000 to 800,000 clones; about 91% are singletons. With respect to this clone: The antigen is unknown.

With 4 bases removed from V and 8 bases from J, the gap between germline ends came to 12 bases. This CDR3 has 13 residues. Germline V lookup: CDR1 SGHTA, CDR2 FQGTGA. This TCR derives from a man aged 30 to 39 in good health. V is TRBV7-3 and J is TRBJ2-1, with D maybe TRBD2 (5 bases). Sequenced material: naive CD8+ T cells sorted from blood. The CDR3 sequence is CASSSQLGDEQFF. The DNA of the CDR3 is TGTGCCAGCAGCTCACAACTAGGCGATGAGCAGTTCTTC.